A selection of T cell receptor beta chains follows, all from one sample in a study of PD-1 blockade in mismatch repair-deficient tumors. The table came from immunoSEQ multiplex PCR; TCRdb's copy has only in-frame clones and leaves some out. The sample shows roughly 45,000 clones, 77% of them seen only once. Here the sequenced sample was PBMCs, taken before pembrolizumab treatment. The source of these receptors is an adult with mismatch repair-deficient cancer. Both conserved end residues are part of each CDR3. The D gene is left open where the match is weak. The listing skips clone size in some rows; elsewhere it reads once, few, many or a size class.

d_call	clone_size	v_call	j_call	cdr3_nt	cdr3_aa
TRBD2	NA	TRBV7-2	TRBJ2-1	TGTGCCAGCAGCTTACGCGGGAGGGCCCTGAGCTCCTACAATGAGCAGTTCTTC	CASSLRGRALSSYNEQFF
NA	few	TRBV4-2	TRBJ1-5	TGTGCCAGCAGCCAAGAAGGCCCGGAACCCCAGCATTTT	CASSQEGPEPQHF
NA	NA	TRBV7-9	TRBJ1-2	TGTGCCAGCAGCCCCCTCGGAAGGGTGGGTGGCTACACCTTC	CASSPLGRVGGYTF
TRBD1	NA	TRBV5-1	TRBJ2-7	TGCGCCAGCAGGGTACTTGGGACAGGGGTCTACGAGCAGTACTTC	CASRVLGTGVYEQYF
NA	NA	TRBV7-6	TRBJ1-4	TGTGCCAGCAGCTTAGTGGGGGGGAAGGACGAAAAACTGTTTTTT	CASSLVGGKDEKLFF
TRBD1	few	TRBV7-9	TRBJ1-2	TGTGCCAGCAGCTTACTCGAGACAGGGGCACTGGGCTATGGCTACACCTTC	CASSLLETGALGYGYTF
NA	NA	TRBV7-6	TRBJ2-1	TGTGCCAGCAGCCCAATAATAGGGAGCTCCTACAATGAGCAGTTCTTC	CASSPIIGSSYNEQFF
TRBD1	NA	TRBV27	TRBJ2-5	TGTGCCAGCAGTTTATCATACCGTTTATCCCCTCGGACAGGGACGGAGACCCAGTACTTC	CASSLSYRLSPRTGTETQYF
NA	NA	TRBV6-1	TRBJ2-1	TGTGCCAGCAGGCCCAGGGGAGGGTACAATGAGCAGTTCTTC	CASRPRGGYNEQFF
NA	NA	TRBV4-1	TRBJ1-1	TGCGCCAGCAGCCAAGACCCTTTTACTGAAGCTTTCTTT	CASSQDPFTEAFF
TRBD1	once	TRBV5-1	TRBJ2-7	TGCGCCAGCAGCCCCAGACAGGGAATAATCTACGAGCAGTACTTC	CASSPRQGIIYEQYF
TRBD2	NA	TRBV15	TRBJ2-3	TGTGCCACCAATGCGGGAGGGGACGCAGATACGCAGTATTTT	CATNAGGDADTQYF
NA	NA	TRBV15	TRBJ2-7	TGTGCCACCAGCAGGGACAGATTCTACGAGCAGTACTTC	CATSRDRFYEQYF
NA	NA	TRBV30	TRBJ2-1	TGTGCCTGGACGAACGACGAGCGGGCTGTCCAGTTCTTC	CAWTNDERAVQFF